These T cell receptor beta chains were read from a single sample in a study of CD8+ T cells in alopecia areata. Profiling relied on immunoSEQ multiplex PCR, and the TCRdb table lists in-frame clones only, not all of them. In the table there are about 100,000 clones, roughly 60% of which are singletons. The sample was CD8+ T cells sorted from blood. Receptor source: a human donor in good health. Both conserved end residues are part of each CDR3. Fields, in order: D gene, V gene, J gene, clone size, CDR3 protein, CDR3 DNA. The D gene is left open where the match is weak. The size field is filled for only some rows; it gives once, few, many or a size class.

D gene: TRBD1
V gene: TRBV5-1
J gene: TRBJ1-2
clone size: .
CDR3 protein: CASSPTLTGGEDRGYTF
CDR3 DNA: TGCGCCAGCAGCCCCACTCTGACAGGGGGCGAGGACAGAGGCTACACCTTC

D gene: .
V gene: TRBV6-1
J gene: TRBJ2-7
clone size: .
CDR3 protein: CASSEGTSYEQYF
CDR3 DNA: TGTGCCAGCAGTGAAGGGACCTCCTACGAGCAGTACTTC

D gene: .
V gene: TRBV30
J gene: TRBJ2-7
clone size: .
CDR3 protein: CAWSPKSSYEQYF
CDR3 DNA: TGTGCCTGGAGCCCCAAGAGCTCCTACGAGCAGTACTTC

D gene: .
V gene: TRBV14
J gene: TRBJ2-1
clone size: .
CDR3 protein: CASSQTPREQFF
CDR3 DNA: TGTGCCAGCAGCCAAACCCCCAGGGAGCAGTTCTTC

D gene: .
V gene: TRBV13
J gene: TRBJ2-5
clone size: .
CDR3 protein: CASSLGVRNQETQYF
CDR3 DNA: TGTGCCAGCAGCTTAGGGGTCAGGAACCAAGAGACCCAGTACTTC

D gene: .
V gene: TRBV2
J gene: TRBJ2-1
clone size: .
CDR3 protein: CASSAGGREQFF
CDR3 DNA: TGTGCCAGCAGTGCCGGGGGCAGAGAGCAGTTCTTC

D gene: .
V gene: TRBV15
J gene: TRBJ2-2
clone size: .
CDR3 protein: CATSRDSPPRELFF
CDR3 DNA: TGTGCCACCAGCAGAGATTCGCCCCCGAGGGAGCTGTTTTTT

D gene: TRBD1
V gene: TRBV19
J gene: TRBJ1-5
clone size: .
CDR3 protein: CASSTGTAIYSNQPQHF
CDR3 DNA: TGTGCCAGTAGTACCGGGACAGCGATTTATAGCAATCAGCCCCAGCATTTT

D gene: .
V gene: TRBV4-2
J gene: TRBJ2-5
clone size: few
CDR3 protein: CASSQEPAGPQETQYF
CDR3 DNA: TGTGCCAGCAGCCAAGAGCCAGCGGGTCCGCAAGAGACCCAGTACTTC

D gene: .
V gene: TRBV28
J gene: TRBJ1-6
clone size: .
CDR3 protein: CASIASGLDSPLHF
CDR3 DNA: TGTGCCAGCATCGCGTCGGGGCTTGACTCACCCCTCCACTTT

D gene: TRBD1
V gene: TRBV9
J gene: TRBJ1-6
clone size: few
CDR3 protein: CASSPGQSNSPLHF
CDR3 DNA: TGTGCCAGCAGCCCGGGACAGAGCAATTCACCCCTCCACTTT

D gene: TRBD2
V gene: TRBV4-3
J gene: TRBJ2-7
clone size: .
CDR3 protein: CASSPTSGGTYEQYF
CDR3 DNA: TGCGCCAGCAGTCCTACTAGCGGGGGGACCTACGAGCAGTACTTC

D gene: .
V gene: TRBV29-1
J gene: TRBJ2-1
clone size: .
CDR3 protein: CSVVGDEQFF
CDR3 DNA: TGCAGCGTTGTGGGTGATGAGCAGTTCTTC

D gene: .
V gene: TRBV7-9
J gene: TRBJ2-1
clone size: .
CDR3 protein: CASSPTVQIDNEQFF
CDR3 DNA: TGTGCCAGCAGTCCAACAGTCCAGATAGACAATGAGCAGTTCTTC

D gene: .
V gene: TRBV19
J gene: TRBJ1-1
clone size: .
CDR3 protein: CASSPVGGLEAFF
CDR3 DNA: TGTGCCAGTAGTCCGGTGGGTGGACTTGAAGCTTTCTTT

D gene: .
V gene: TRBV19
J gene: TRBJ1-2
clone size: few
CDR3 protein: CASSAPAQGYTF
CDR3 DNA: TGTGCCAGTAGTGCGCCTGCGCAGGGCTACACCTTC

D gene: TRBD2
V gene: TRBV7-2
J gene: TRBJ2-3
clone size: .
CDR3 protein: CASSSSGGSHRDTQYF
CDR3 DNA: TGTGCCAGCAGCTCTAGCGGGGGGTCGCATAGGGATACGCAGTATTTT

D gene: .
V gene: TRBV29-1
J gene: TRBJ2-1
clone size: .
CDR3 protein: CSVWAASYNEQFF
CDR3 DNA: TGCAGCGTTTGGGCTGCCTCCTACAATGAGCAGTTCTTC